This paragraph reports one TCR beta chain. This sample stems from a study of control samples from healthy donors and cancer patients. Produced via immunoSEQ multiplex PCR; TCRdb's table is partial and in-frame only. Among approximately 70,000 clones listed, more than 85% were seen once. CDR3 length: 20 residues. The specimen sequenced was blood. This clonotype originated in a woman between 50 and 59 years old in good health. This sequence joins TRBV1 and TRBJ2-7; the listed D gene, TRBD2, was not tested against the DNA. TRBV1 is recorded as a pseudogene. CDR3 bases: TGCACCAGCAGCCAAGGGATTGGGACTAGCGTAAGGTGTTTAGCCTACGAGCAGTACTTC. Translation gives CTSSQGIGTSVRCLAYEQYF.